This T cell receptor beta chain was profiled in a study of T-cell reconstitution after alpha-beta-depleted transplantation in children. TCRbeta library preparation incorporated unique molecular identifiers. One entry per CDR3 protein results from TCRdb running MiXCR on the PCR reads. The sample has 200,000 to 250,000 distinct CDR3 sequences, roughly a tenth seen once; the top ten hold around 6%. CDR3 size: 14 residues. The V end lost 5 bases, the J end lost 0 bases, and 12 bases lay between the germline ends. The germline CDR1 and CDR2 sequences are DFQATT and SNEGSKA (reference sequence). Here the sequenced sample was PBMCs from the stem cell graft donor, taken from the stem cell graft. The source is a human donor who donated a stem cell graft to a child with acute lymphoblastic leukemia. V usage is TRBV20-1 and J usage is TRBJ2-3, with D unresolved. The CDR3 spells CSAETLLSTDTQYF. CDR3 coding DNA: TGCAGTGCTGAGACACTCCTTAGCACAGATACGCAGTATTTT.